These 28 T cell receptor beta chains were sequenced from one sample in a study of cytomegalovirus exposure and HLA in healthy donors. Sequenced by immunoSEQ multiplex PCR; TCRdb stores in-frame clones only, minus some. This sample has under 200,000 clones; roughly 89% occur once, and the top ten carry about a tenth. The source material was PBMCs. All receptors derive from a woman aged 18-29 years in good health and CMV-seropositive.

This sequence joins TRBV4-1 and TRBJ2-1, with D perhaps TRBD2 (6 bases). The CDR3 is 15 residues long. Trimming shortened V by 4 bases and J by 3 bases, and 13 bases separated the two germline ends. The V gene's germline CDR1 is MGHRA and CDR2 YSYEKL. CDR3 sequence reads: CASSLTAGVYNEQFF. CDR3 DNA sequence: TGCGCCAGCAGCCTAACAGCGGGTGTCTACAATGAGCAGTTCTTC.

This clone occurred a few times. The DNA for the CDR3 is TGTGCCAGCAGCCCCGACAGGGGTTATGGGGGCTACACCTTC. It codes for CASSPDRGYGGYTF. V and J are TRBV11-3 and TRBJ1-2; 8 bases are shared with TRBD1. Trimming at V came to 5 bases and at J to 8 bases, leaving 10 bases not matched to a gene. Germline-derived CDR1 and CDR2 are SGHNT and YENEEA. The CDR3 is made up of 14 amino acids. Full variable domain (outside the CDR3, taken from reference TRBV11-3 and TRBJ1-2): EAGVVQSPRYKIIEKKQPVAFWCNPISGHNTLYWYLQNLGQGPELLIRYENEEAVDDSQLPKDRFSAERLKGVDSTLKIQPAELGDSAVYLCASSPDRGYGGYTFGSGTRLTVV.

The gene calls are TRBV4-3 and TRBJ2-1; D remains ambiguous. Germline CDR1 reads LGHNA; CDR2 reads YSLEER. CDR3 length equals 17 residues. Trimming removed 0 bases at V and 3 bases at J, with 15 bases between. This CDR3 is CASSQDLRDTLYNEQFF. The CDR3 DNA is TGCGCCAGCAGCCAAGATCTGAGAGACACACTCTACAATGAGCAGTTCTTC.

The gene calls are TRBV6-1 and TRBJ2-7; 10 nucleotides match TRBD2. Germline values: CDR1 MNHNS, CDR2 SASEGT. With V trimmed by 1 base and J by 4 bases, 4 bases remained unmatched. This CDR3 spans 15 amino acids. The CDR3 here is CASSEEASGGYEQYF. The CDR3 DNA is TGTGCCAGCAGTGAAGAGGCTAGCGGGGGATACGAGCAGTACTTC.

The chain carries TRBV7-6 and TRBJ2-7; D is unclear. Trimming stripped 5 bases from V and 1 base from J, with 18 bases between. The CDR3 has 16 amino acids. The V gene's germline CDR1 is SGHVS and CDR2 FNYEAQ. The CDR3, as DNA: TGTGCCAGCAGCCCCGGGTCCGACTCTGTTTCCTACGAGCAGTACTTC. As protein: CASSPGSDSVSYEQYF.

The V call is TRBV5-1, the J call TRBJ2-3, with 13 positions matching TRBD2. This CDR3 is built from 16 residues. V gave up 0 bases and J gave up 4 bases; unmatched junction bases: 2. Germline CDR1 is SGHRS and CDR2 is YFSETQ. The CDR3 spells CASSLGLAGGPDTQYF. The CDR3 nucleotides read TGCGCCAGCAGCTTGGGACTAGCGGGGGGCCCAGATACGCAGTATTTT.

The V and J genes are TRBV5-8 and TRBJ2-5; 12 bases line up with TRBD2. Germline values: CDR1 SGHTS, CDR2 YDEGEE. J gave up 5 bases and V 4 bases, and 9 bases lay outside the gene matches. This CDR3 spans 16 amino acids. The CDR3 loop is CASSPRLAGVSETQYF. In DNA form, the CDR3 reads TGTGCCAGCAGCCCCAGACTAGCGGGAGTTTCGGAGACCCAGTACTTC.

This chain uses TRBV30 with TRBJ2-7; weak D call: TRBD2 (5 bases). V was cut by 4 bases and J by 5 bases, with 9 bases left in between. CDR3 length: 11 amino acids. In germline, CDR1 is GTSNPN, CDR2 SVGIG (reference sequence). The CDR3 spells CAWTEEDEQYF. CDR3 bases: TGTGCCTGGACCGAGGAGGACGAGCAGTACTTC.

The J gene is TRBJ2-5, the V gene TRBV9; TRBD2 is a possible D gene (6 bases). The CDR3 length is 13 residues. Trimming stripped 3 bases from V and 1 base from J, with 7 bases between. Germline CDR1 SGDLS, CDR2 YYNGEE. CDR3 DNA sequence: TGTGCCAGCAGCGAGACTAGCCAAGAGACCCAGTACTTC. It yields the protein CASSETSQETQYF.

This clone has just one count. This sequence joins TRBV27 and TRBJ2-7, with 12 bases that match TRBD1. V dropped 5 bases and J dropped 3; count of bases not matched to a gene: 5. This CDR3 contains 15 residues. Germline V gene sequence: CDR1 MNHEY, CDR2 SMNVEV (reference sequence). CDR3 sequence reads: CASSRDRGRFYEQYF. The CDR3 DNA sequence: TGTGCCAGCAGTAGGGACAGGGGGCGTTTCTACGAGCAGTACTTC.

The CDR3 protein is CATGGYEQYF. CDR3 DNA sequence: TGTGCCACAGGGGGCTACGAGCAGTACTTC. The rearrangement joins TRBV28 to TRBJ2-7, with TRBD1 matching 7 bases. Germline V gene lookup returns CDR1 MDHEN and CDR2 SYDVKM. The J segment lost 3 bases and the V segment lost 10 bases, leaving 0 bases of the junction unmatched. The CDR3 has 10 residues. Filled out from reference TRBV28 and TRBJ2-7, the complete variable domain reads DVKVTQSSRYLVKRTGEKVFLECVQDMDHENMFWYRQDPGLGLRLIYFSYDVKMKEKGDIPEGYSVSREKKERFSLILESASTNQTSMYLCATGGYEQYFGPGTRLTVT.

V usage is TRBV5-1 and J usage is TRBJ1-2, with D tentatively TRBD1 (5 bases). Germline-derived CDR1 and CDR2 are SGHRS and YFSETQ. The CDR3 is 12 amino acids. The ends were cut back, 2 bases at V and 4 bases at J, with 6 bases in the middle. CDR3 DNA sequence: TGCGCCAGCAGCTTCGACAGCTATGGCTACACCTTC. Translated: CASSFDSYGYTF.

The V and J genes are TRBV2 and TRBJ1-1; D unclear. Germline V CDR1 and CDR2: SNHLY, FYNNEI. Between the trimmed V and J ends, which lost 10 bases and 8 bases, there was a span of 14 bases. The CDR3 has 11 residues. The CDR3 bases are TGTGCCATTTATTTGGGCCCCGAAGCTTTCTTT. This sequence encodes CAIYLGPEAFF.

The gene calls are TRBV11-2 and TRBJ1-4, with a tentative D call TRBD1 (5 bases). Looked up from germline, CDR1 is SGHAT and CDR2 is FQNNGV. This CDR3 has 17 amino acids. V was pared by 5 bases and J by 5 bases, with 21 bases between. The DNA for the CDR3 is TGTGCCAGCAGCCGGGGGGGAACTCAAATCCCCAATGAAAAACTGTTTTTT. It is translated as CASSRGGTQIPNEKLFF.

This clone appeared a single time. The chain is built from TRBV9 and TRBJ2-1, with 10 bases aligning to TRBD1. The V gene end was trimmed by 3 bases and the J gene end by 5 bases; junction bases not matched to a gene: 5. The CDR3 totals 15 residues. Germline-derived CDR1 and CDR2 are SGDLS and YYNGEE. The CDR3: CASSAGQGEDNEQFF. The DNA for the CDR3 is TGTGCCAGCAGCGCAGGACAGGGGGAGGACAATGAGCAGTTCTTC.

This rearrangement joins TRBV19 to TRBJ1-1; unclear D gene. The V end was cut by 5 bases, the J end by 3 bases, with 10 bases between. This CDR3 is built from 13 residues. Germline-derived CDR1 and CDR2 are LNHDA and SQIVND (reference sequence). The CDR3 region is CASSYTGYTEAFF. In DNA, the CDR3 is TGTGCCAGTAGTTATACGGGGTACACTGAAGCTTTCTTT. Based on the CDR3 plus reference TRBV19 and TRBJ1-1, the full variable domain is DGGITQSPKYLFRKEGQNVTLSCEQNLNHDAMYWYRQDPGQGLRLIYYSQIVNDFQKGDIAEGYSVSREKKESFPLTVTSAQKNPTAFYLCASSYTGYTEAFFGQGTRLTVV.

This clone came up once. The chain combines TRBV10-2 with TRBJ2-3, with TRBD1 as a possible D gene (6 bases). The CDR3 contains 16 residues. The V gene lost 4 bases and the J gene lost 2 bases, with 16 bases spanning the gap. Germline CDR1 and CDR2: WSHSY and SAAADI. This CDR3 is CASSGILGGNTDTQYF. CDR3 nucleotides: TGCGCCAGCAGTGGTATACTAGGGGGAAACACAGATACGCAGTATTTT.

This sequence joins TRBV21-1 and TRBJ2-5; the table names TRBD1, a call not compared with the DNA. TRBV21-1 is listed as a pseudogene. There are 15 residues in the CDR3. CDR3 in amino acids: CASSSHDRAQETQYF. Here the CDR3 DNA reads TGTGCCAGCAGCTCCCACGACAGGGCACAAGAGACCCAGTACTTC.

The J gene is TRBJ2-2, the V gene TRBV4-3; 9 nucleotides match TRBD1. This CDR3 spans 17 amino acids. Germline V gives CDR1 LGHNA, CDR2 YSLEER. The V segment lost 2 bases and the J segment 2 bases; nucleotides outside the gene matches: 6. CDR3 bases: TGCGCCAGCAGCCAAACTGGACAGGGGTTAAACACCGGGGAGCTGTTTTTT. Its protein is CASSQTGQGLNTGELFF.

CDR3 in amino acids: CASSRTPGQGGAGDIQYF. CDR3 nucleotide sequence: TGTGCCAGCAGCAGAACTCCGGGACAGGGAGGGGCCGGGGACATTCAGTACTTC. J is TRBJ2-4 and V is TRBV7-9; 9 nucleotides agree with TRBD1. This CDR3 comprises 18 residues. V lost 5 bases to trimming and J lost 8 bases; unmatched junction nucleotides: 19. Germline V gives CDR1 SEHNR, CDR2 FQNEAQ (reference sequence).

The chain has TRBV9 and TRBJ2-5; 12 bases agree with TRBD2. The germline V gene encodes CDR1 SGDLS and CDR2 YYNGEE. V was clipped by 5 bases and J by 2 bases; unmatched bases: 7. This CDR3 has 16 amino acids. CDR3 nucleotides: TGTGCCAGCAGTTCAGGACTAGCGGGACCTCAAGAGACCCAGTACTTC. Translated: CASSSGLAGPQETQYF.

This clone was picked up one time. V and J are TRBV7-2 and TRBJ2-7; D is unresolved. The germline V and J ends were trimmed by 4 bases and 4 bases, with 11 bases remaining between them. This CDR3 contains 13 residues. Germline V CDR1 and CDR2: SGHTA, FQGNSA. CDR3: CASSSPTKYEQYF. In DNA form, the CDR3 reads TGTGCCAGCAGCTCCCCTACCAAGTACGAGCAGTACTTC.

The chain employs TRBV11-2 and TRBJ2-5; D might be TRBD1 (6 bases). The V end was cut by 3 bases, the J end by 1 base, with 18 bases between. Germline V gives CDR1 SGHAT, CDR2 FQNNGV. CDR3 length equals 17 residues. The CDR3 spells CASSFRYDRPAQETQYF. As DNA, the CDR3 is TGTGCCAGCAGCTTCCGGTACGACAGGCCCGCCCAAGAGACCCAGTACTTC. The variable domain in full, with the rest retrieved from reference TRBV11-2 and TRBJ2-5, is EAGVAQSPRYKIIEKRQSVAFWCNPISGHATLYWYQQILGQGPKLLIQFQNNGVVDDSQLPKDRFSAERLKGVDSTLKIQPAKLEDSAVYLCASSFRYDRPAQETQYFGPGTRLLVL.

The V call is TRBV25-1, the J call TRBJ1-1; TRBD1 agrees at 7 bases. The trim removed 10 bases at V and 0 bases at J, leaving 17 bases unmatched. This CDR3 spans 17 amino acids. The germline gives CDR1 MGHDK, CDR2 SYGVNS. CDR3 protein: CATSPRLGQRMNTEAFF. For the CDR3, the DNA is TGTGCCACCTCCCCCCGTCTGGGACAGCGAATGAACACTGAAGCTTTCTTT.

The V and J genes are TRBV27 and TRBJ1-3; D is possibly TRBD1 (6 bases). Germline V gene sequence: CDR1 MNHEY, CDR2 SMNVEV (reference sequence). The CDR3 consists of 15 residues. Trimming shortened V by 5 bases and J by 0 bases, and 11 bases separated the two germline ends. DNA of the CDR3: TGTGCCAGCAGTCCACAGGGTACCTCTGGAAACACCATATATTTT. This sequence encodes CASSPQGTSGNTIYF.

V is TRBV29-1 and J is TRBJ2-3, with a possible D match to TRBD1 (5 bases). The CDR3 covers 12 residues. CDR1 is SQVTM, CDR2 ANQGSEA, per germline. V was trimmed by 5 bases and J by 8 bases, leaving 14 bases between them. The CDR3 region is CSVRVEGVTQYF. The CDR3 DNA is TGCAGCGTTCGCGTTGAAGGGGTTACGCAGTATTTT.

This clone was counted only a few times. This chain links TRBV11-2 with TRBJ2-7; 7 bases are a match to TRBD1. CDR1 SGHAT and CDR2 FQNNGV come from the germline V gene. Germline trimming cut 2 bases from V and 5 bases from J; bases unmatched to any gene: 12. This CDR3 is built from 16 residues. The CDR3 coding sequence is TGTGCCAGCAGCTTAATGCAACGACAGGGCCCAGACGAGCAGTACTTC. Its protein is CASSLMQRQGPDEQYF.

The chain joins TRBV19 to TRBJ1-4, with 7 nucleotides matching TRBD1. Germline CDR1 reads LNHDA; CDR2 reads SQIVND (reference sequence). CDR3 size: 14 residues. The V and J ends lost 5 bases and 8 bases, in that order; junction bases with no gene match: 8. The DNA for the CDR3 is TGTGCCAGTAGTCTAAACAGGGGCGGCGAAAAACTGTTTTTT. Translation gives CASSLNRGGEKLFF.